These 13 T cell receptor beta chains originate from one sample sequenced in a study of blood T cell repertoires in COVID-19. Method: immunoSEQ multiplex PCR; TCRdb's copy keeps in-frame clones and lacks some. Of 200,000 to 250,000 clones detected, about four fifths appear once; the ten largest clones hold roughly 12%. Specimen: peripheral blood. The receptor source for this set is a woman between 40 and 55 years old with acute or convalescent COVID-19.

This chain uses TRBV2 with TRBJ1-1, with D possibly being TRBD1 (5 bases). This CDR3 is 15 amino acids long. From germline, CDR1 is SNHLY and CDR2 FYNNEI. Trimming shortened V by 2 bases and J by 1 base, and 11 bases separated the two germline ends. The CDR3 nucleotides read TGTGCCAGCAGTGAATTTCTGGGGCCGAACACTGAAGCTTTCTTT. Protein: CASSEFLGPNTEAFF.

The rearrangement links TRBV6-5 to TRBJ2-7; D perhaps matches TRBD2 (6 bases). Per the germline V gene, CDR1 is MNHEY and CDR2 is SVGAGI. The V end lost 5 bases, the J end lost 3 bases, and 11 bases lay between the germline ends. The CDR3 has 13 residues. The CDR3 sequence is CASSRGSYYEQYF. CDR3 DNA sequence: TGTGCCAGCAGTCGGGGGTCATACTACGAGCAGTACTTC.

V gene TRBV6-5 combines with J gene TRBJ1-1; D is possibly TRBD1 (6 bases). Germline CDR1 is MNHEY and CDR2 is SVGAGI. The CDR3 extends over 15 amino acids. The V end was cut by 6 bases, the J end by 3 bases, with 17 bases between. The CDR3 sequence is CASRRQDKWDTEAFF. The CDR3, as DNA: TGTGCCAGCAGAAGACAGGATAAATGGGACACTGAAGCTTTCTTT.

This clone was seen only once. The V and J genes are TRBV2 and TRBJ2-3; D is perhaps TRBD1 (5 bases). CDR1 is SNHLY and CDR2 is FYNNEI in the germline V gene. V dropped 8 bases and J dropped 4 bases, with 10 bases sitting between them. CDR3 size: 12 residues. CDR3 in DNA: TGTGCCAGCCGCGCAGGGTCAGATACGCAGTATTTT. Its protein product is CASRAGSDTQYF.

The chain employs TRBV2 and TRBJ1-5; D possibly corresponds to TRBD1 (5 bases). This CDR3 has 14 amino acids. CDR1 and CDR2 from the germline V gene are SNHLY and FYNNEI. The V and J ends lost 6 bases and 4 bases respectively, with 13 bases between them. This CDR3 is CASRAQVFNQPQHF. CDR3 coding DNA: TGTGCCAGCAGAGCACAGGTTTTTAATCAGCCCCAGCATTTT.

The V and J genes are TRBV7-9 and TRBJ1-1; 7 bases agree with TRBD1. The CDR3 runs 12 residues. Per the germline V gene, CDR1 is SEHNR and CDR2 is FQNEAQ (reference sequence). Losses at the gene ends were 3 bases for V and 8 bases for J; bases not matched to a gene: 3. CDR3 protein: CASSLDRTEAFF. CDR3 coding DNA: TGTGCCAGCAGCTTGGACAGGACCGAAGCTTTCTTT.

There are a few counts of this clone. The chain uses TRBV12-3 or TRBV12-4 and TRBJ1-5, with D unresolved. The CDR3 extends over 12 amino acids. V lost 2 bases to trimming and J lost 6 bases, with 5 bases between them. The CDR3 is CASSLSLQPQHF. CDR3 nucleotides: TGTGCCAGCAGTTTATCCCTTCAGCCCCAGCATTTT.

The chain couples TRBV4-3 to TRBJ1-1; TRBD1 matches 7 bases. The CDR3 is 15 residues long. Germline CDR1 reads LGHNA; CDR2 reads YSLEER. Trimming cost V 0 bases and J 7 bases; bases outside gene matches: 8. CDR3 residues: CASSQEGTVGGEAFF. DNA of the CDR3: TGCGCCAGCAGCCAAGAAGGGACAGTGGGAGGTGAAGCTTTCTTT.

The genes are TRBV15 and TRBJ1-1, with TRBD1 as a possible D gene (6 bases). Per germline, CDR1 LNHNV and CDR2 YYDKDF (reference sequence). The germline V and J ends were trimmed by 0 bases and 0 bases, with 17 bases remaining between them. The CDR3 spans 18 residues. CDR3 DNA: TGTGCCACCAGCAGAGATAAGGGGGTCAGGTTCATGAACACTGAAGCTTTCTTT. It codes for CATSRDKGVRFMNTEAFF.

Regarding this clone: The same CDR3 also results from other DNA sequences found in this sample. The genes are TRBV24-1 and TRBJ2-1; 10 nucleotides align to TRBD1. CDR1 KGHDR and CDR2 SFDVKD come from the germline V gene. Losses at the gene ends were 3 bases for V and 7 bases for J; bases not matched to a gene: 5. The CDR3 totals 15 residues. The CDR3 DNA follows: TGTGCCACCAGTGATAGGACAGGGGGGAGGAATGAGCAGTTCTTC. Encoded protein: CATSDRTGGRNEQFF.

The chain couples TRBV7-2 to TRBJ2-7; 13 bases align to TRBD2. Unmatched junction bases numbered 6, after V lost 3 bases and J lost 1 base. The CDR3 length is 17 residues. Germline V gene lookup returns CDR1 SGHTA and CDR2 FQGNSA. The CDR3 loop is CASSLGLAGKRSYEQYF. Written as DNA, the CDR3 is TGTGCCAGCAGCTTGGGACTAGCGGGAAAGAGGTCCTACGAGCAGTACTTC.

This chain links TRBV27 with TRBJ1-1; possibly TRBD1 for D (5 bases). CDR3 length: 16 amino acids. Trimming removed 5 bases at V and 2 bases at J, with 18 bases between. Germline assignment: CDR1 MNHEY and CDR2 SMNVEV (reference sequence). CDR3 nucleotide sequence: TGTGCCAGCAGTCCCCGTCCCCGACAGAGAAACACTGAAGCTTTCTTT. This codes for CASSPRPRQRNTEAFF.

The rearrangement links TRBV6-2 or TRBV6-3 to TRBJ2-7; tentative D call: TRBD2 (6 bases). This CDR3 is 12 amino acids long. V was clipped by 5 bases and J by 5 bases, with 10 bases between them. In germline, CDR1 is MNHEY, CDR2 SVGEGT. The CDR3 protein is CASSRGGDEQYF. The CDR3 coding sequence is TGTGCCAGCAGTAGGGGCGGGGACGAGCAGTACTTC.